The present T cell receptor (beta chain) was sequenced within a study of control samples from healthy donors and cancer patients. There are 15 residues in the CDR3. V shed 6 bases and J 5 bases; nucleotides not matched to a gene: 8. Germline V lookup: CDR1 MNHEY, CDR2 SVGAGI. Profiled with immunoSEQ multiplex PCR; TCRdb holds only in-frame clones, not every one. The sample consists of about 130,000 clones, roughly 92% of them appearing once. What was sequenced was blood. The receptor was derived from a man younger than 30 in good health. The chain uses TRBV6-5 and TRBJ2-1; 9 nucleotides match TRBD1. The CDR3 is CASRVGDRVNNEQFF. As DNA, the CDR3 is TGTGCCAGCAGAGTGGGGGACAGGGTAAACAATGAGCAGTTCTTC.